This is a list of T cell receptor beta chains from one sample in a study of regulatory T cells in long-lasting Graves disease. TCRdb reprocessed the multiplex PCR reads with MiXCR, giving one entry per CDR3 protein. In the table there are 400,000 to 500,000 distinct CDR3 sequences, 16% of which are singletons. The sample was also linked to a second study, of T cells in Graves' hyperthyroidism and ophthalmopathy.

The sequencing here drew on peripheral blood mononuclear cells (PBMCs), taken at new diagnosis, from a patient treated with antithyroid drugs. These receptors originate from a woman younger than 30 with Graves disease. Each CDR3 is given with its conserved first and last residue. The D gene is left open where the match is weak. The listing skips clone size in some rows; elsewhere it reads once, few, many or a size class.

TRBJ1-4,TRBD1,NA,TRBV9,TGTGCCAGCAGCCCAAAGACAGGGGTAGGTGAAAAACTGTTTTTT,CASSPKTGVGEKLFF
TRBJ2-5,NA,once,TRBV5-1,TGCGCCAGCAGCTATACAACGGCGAGGGAGACCCAGTACTTC,CASSYTTARETQYF
TRBJ2-7,TRBD1,few,TRBV18,TGTGCCAGCTCAACCAAAAGATCGGACAGGATTAGCTCCTACGAGCAGTACTTC,CASSTKRSDRISSYEQYF
TRBJ1-1,NA,many,TRBV12-3/TRBV12-4,TGTGCCAGCAGTTTTTTCCCGGGACCGGGAAATCCTGAAGCTTTCTTT,CASSFFPGPGNPEAFF
TRBJ2-1,TRBD2,NA,TRBV7-3,TGTGCCAGCAGCCGTTTAGGGGCTAGCGGAGTCTCCTACAATGAGCAGTTCTTC,CASSRLGASGVSYNEQFF
TRBJ2-1,TRBD2,NA,TRBV6-5,TGTGCCAGCAGTTCCGGACTAGCGGGGGGCCTGGAAAATGAGCAGTTCTTC,CASSSGLAGGLENEQFF
TRBJ1-1,NA,few,TRBV12-3/TRBV12-4,TGTGCCAGCAGTATCCCGGGACATTCATTAACTGAAGCTTTCTTT,CASSIPGHSLTEAFF
TRBJ2-1,TRBD1,NA,TRBV7-9,TGTGCCAGCAGCCATGAGCGTCAGGGGGTCGATGAGCAGTTCTTC,CASSHERQGVDEQFF
TRBJ2-3,NA,few,TRBV20-1,TGCAGTGCTAGTCATGGAGATACGCAGTATTTT,CSASHGDTQYF
TRBJ2-7,TRBD2,many,TRBV25-1,TGTGCCAGCAGTGAGGGTGGACTAGCGATCTACGAGCAGTACTTC,CASSEGGLAIYEQYF
TRBJ2-1,TRBD1,few,TRBV6-1,TGTGCCAGCAGGGGACAGGGTACTCATGAGCAGTTCTTC,CASRGQGTHEQFF
TRBJ1-1,TRBD1,NA,TRBV5-6,TGTGCCAGCAGCTTCGGGGACAGGCCGAACACTGAAGCTTTCTTT,CASSFGDRPNTEAFF
TRBJ2-4,TRBD1,many,TRBV28,TGTGCCAGCAGTTTAGGACAGGGTACCATTCAGTACTTC,CASSLGQGTIQYF
TRBJ2-3,NA,many,TRBV2,TGTGCCAGCAGGAGGGGGACTTGGTCCACAGATACGCAGTATTTT,CASRRGTWSTDTQYF
TRBJ2-1,NA,many,TRBV6-9,TGTGCCAGCAGTTATGGAGGGGGCTCGGGCAATGAGCAGTTCTTC,CASSYGGGSGNEQFF
TRBJ2-1,TRBD1,many,TRBV5-8,TGTGCCAGCAGCTTTGACAGGGAAGGCGTACGGGCTTACAATGAGCAGTTCTTC,CASSFDREGVRAYNEQFF
TRBJ1-5,NA,NA,TRBV27,TGTGCCAGCAGTTTACGAGGGTCGACGTGGGGCAATCAGCCCCAGCATTTT,CASSLRGSTWGNQPQHF
TRBJ1-2,NA,NA,TRBV11-2,TGTGCCAGCAGCTCCGAAGAAGAGCGGGGCTACACCTTC,CASSSEEERGYTF
TRBJ2-2,TRBD2,few,TRBV11-2,TGTGCCAGCAGCTTAGCCGCGGGAGTGAACACCGGGGAGCTGTTTTTT,CASSLAAGVNTGELFF
TRBJ2-3,NA,few,TRBV3-1,TGTGCCAGCAGCCAAGATCAAGGCACAGATACGCAGTATTTT,CASSQDQGTDTQYF
TRBJ2-2,NA,few,TRBV12-3/TRBV12-4,TGTGCCAGCAGTTTGGCGGGTAGAGCGAACACCGGGGAGCTGTTTTTT,CASSLAGRANTGELFF
TRBJ2-1,NA,many,TRBV11-2,TGTGCCAGCAGCTTAAGGCCCAACAATGAGCAGTTCTTC,CASSLRPNNEQFF
TRBJ2-3,NA,NA,TRBV20-1,TGCAGTGCTAGGGAATGGGGGACAGATACGCAGTATTTT,CSAREWGTDTQYF
TRBJ2-7,TRBD1,many,TRBV4-1,TGCGCCAGCAGCTACAGAGACAGGGGGCCTCGCGAGCAGTACTTC,CASSYRDRGPREQYF
TRBJ2-3,NA,many,TRBV7-6,TGTGCCAGCAGCTTAGCCGACGGTCGCACAGATACGCAGTATTTT,CASSLADGRTDTQYF
TRBJ2-7,TRBD2,few,TRBV29-1,TGCAGCGGTGGCGGGAGATACGAGCAGTACTTC,CSGGGRYEQYF
TRBJ2-1,NA,many,TRBV28,TGTGCCAGCAGCCATAGCGGAGGCTCCTACAATGAGCAGTTCTTC,CASSHSGGSYNEQFF
TRBJ2-3,TRBD1,many,TRBV5-1,TGCGCCAGCAGCTTGCAGACAGGGGAAACAGATACGCAGTATTTT,CASSLQTGETDTQYF
TRBJ2-7,TRBD1,few,TRBV30,TGTGCCTGGAGTGAAGGGACAGGGGCTGGGGACGAGCAGTACTTC,CAWSEGTGAGDEQYF
TRBJ2-1,TRBD2,many,TRBV20-1,TGCAGTGCTAAAAAAAGACTAGCGGGAGTTATCGGGCGAGAGTTCTTC,CSAKKRLAGVIGREFF
TRBJ2-1,TRBD2,few,TRBV9,TGTGCCAGCAGCGTAGTTGCGGGACTAGCGGGGAGAAATAACAATGAGCAGTTCTTC,CASSVVAGLAGRNNNEQFF
TRBJ1-5,NA,many,TRBV3-1,TGTGCCAGCAGCCAAGATGTCGTGGGCAATCAGCCCCAGCATTTT,CASSQDVVGNQPQHF
TRBJ2-3,NA,few,TRBV11-2,TGTGCCAGCAGCCGCCAAACAGGCTTAAGCACAGATACGCAGTATTTT,CASSRQTGLSTDTQYF
TRBJ2-5,NA,many,TRBV6-1,TGTGCCAGCACAGACTCTCAAGAGACCCAGTACTTC,CASTDSQETQYF
TRBJ2-2,NA,few,TRBV2,TGTGCCAGCAGTCGACACGTCCGGGAGCTGTTTTTT,CASSRHVRELFF
TRBJ2-5,TRBD2,many,TRBV7-3,TGTGCCAGCAGCTCCCGGGGAGGGAGCATAGAGACCCAGTACTTC,CASSSRGGSIETQYF
TRBJ2-2,NA,NA,TRBV12-5,TGTGCTAGTGCCTCCGGGACGGACACCGGGGAGCTGTTTTTT,CASASGTDTGELFF
TRBJ2-1,NA,many,TRBV4-2,TGTGCCAGCAGTTACCGGACGCTCCGGATAAGGGATGAGCAGTTCTTC,CASSYRTLRIRDEQFF
TRBJ2-7,NA,many,TRBV5-1,TGCGCCAGCAGCTTGGAAGGCTATACCTACGAGCAGTACTTC,CASSLEGYTYEQYF
TRBJ2-1,TRBD2,NA,TRBV6-1,TGTGCCAGCAGTCCCCACGCGACTAGCGAGATCAGAGAGCAGTTCTTC,CASSPHATSEIREQFF
TRBJ2-2,NA,many,TRBV7-9,TGTGCCAGCAGCTCACCAGGGACTGCAGACACCGGGGAGCTGTTTTTT,CASSSPGTADTGELFF
TRBJ2-5,TRBD1,many,TRBV2,TGTGCCAGCAGGGACAGGTCTTACCAAGAGACCCAGTACTTC,CASRDRSYQETQYF
TRBJ2-1,NA,NA,TRBV29-1,TGCAGCGTTGTAGGGCGGGAGCAGTTCTTC,CSVVGREQFF
TRBJ2-1,NA,many,TRBV28,TGTGCCAGCAGTTTAGGGCCAGCCCCCTACAATGAGCAGTTCTTC,CASSLGPAPYNEQFF
TRBJ1-1,NA,NA,TRBV5-5,TGTGCCAGCAGCTTGGATCTTATAAACACTGAAGCTTTCTTT,CASSLDLINTEAFF
TRBJ2-3,NA,NA,TRBV19,TGTGCCACCAGTATAGGCCTCGTCGAATATACGCAGTATTTT,CATSIGLVEYTQYF
TRBJ1-4,TRBD1,NA,TRBV10-1,TGCGCCAGACAATCGGGACAGGGTGGCTCGGCTCGAGGTGAAAAACTGTTTTTT,CARQSGQGGSARGEKLFF
TRBJ2-3,TRBD2,many,TRBV29-1,TGCAGCGTAGGGACTAGCGGGAGCACAGATACGCAGTATTTT,CSVGTSGSTDTQYF
TRBJ2-3,NA,many,TRBV14,TGTGCCAGCAGCCAAGGTTACACGCGCACAGATACGCAGTATTTT,CASSQGYTRTDTQYF
TRBJ2-7,TRBD2,NA,TRBV6-1,TGTGCCAGCAAGGAGCGGGAGTGGAACGAGCAGTACTTC,CASKEREWNEQYF
TRBJ2-3,NA,few,TRBV19,TGTGCCAGTAGTATGGCTAGTTTATTACGGGGCTCAAGGACAGATACGCAGTATTTT,CASSMASLLRGSRTDTQYF
TRBJ2-5,NA,few,TRBV20-1,TGCAGTGCTAGAGACCCTCCTGTGGGAGTGAGTGAGACCCAGTACTTC,CSARDPPVGVSETQYF